These T cell receptor beta chains were read from a single sample in a study of Ad26.COV2.S vaccination and SARS-CoV-2 variants. Produced via immunoSEQ multiplex PCR; TCRdb's table is partial and in-frame only. The sample includes some 350,000 clones, 90% to 95% seen only once; the top ten take about 3.8%. The starting material was peripheral blood, obtained after recovery from COVID-19. All receptors derive from a human donor who had recovered from COVID-19. CDR3s include the opening cysteine and the closing phenylalanine or tryptophan. The D gene is left open where the match is weak. Clone size is stated in some rows and not others, as once, few, many or a class when expanded.

cdr3_aa: CASSFGQGDNSPLHF
cdr3_nt: TGTGCCAGCAGCTTCGGACAGGGAGATAATTCACCCCTCCACTTT
d_call: TRBD1
v_call: TRBV13
j_call: TRBJ1-6
clone_size: NA

cdr3_aa: CASSLGGGRRETQYF
cdr3_nt: TGTGCCAGCAGCTTAGGGGGGGGGCGTCGAGAGACCCAGTACTTC
d_call: NA
v_call: TRBV13
j_call: TRBJ2-5
clone_size: NA

cdr3_aa: CASGVDTQYF
cdr3_nt: TGTGCCAGTGGGGTAGATACGCAGTATTTT
d_call: NA
v_call: TRBV2
j_call: TRBJ2-3
clone_size: NA

cdr3_aa: CASSYSRDGNTEAFF
cdr3_nt: TGTGCCAGCAGTTATTCCCGGGACGGGAACACTGAAGCTTTCTTT
d_call: NA
v_call: TRBV6-5
j_call: TRBJ1-1
clone_size: once

cdr3_aa: CASSLSFSYNEQFF
cdr3_nt: TGTGCCAGCAGCTTAAGTTTCTCCTACAATGAGCAGTTCTTC
d_call: NA
v_call: TRBV7-9
j_call: TRBJ2-1
clone_size: NA

cdr3_aa: CASGLGTAGLATGELFF
cdr3_nt: TGTGCTAGTGGTTTGGGGACGGCGGGGTTAGCGACCGGGGAGCTGTTTTTT
d_call: NA
v_call: TRBV12-5
j_call: TRBJ2-2
clone_size: once

cdr3_aa: CASTTRGTGGNYGYTF
cdr3_nt: TGTGCCAGCACCACCAGGGGGACAGGGGGAAACTATGGCTACACCTTC
d_call: TRBD1
v_call: TRBV13
j_call: TRBJ1-2
clone_size: NA

cdr3_aa: CASSPTLQHTDTQYF
cdr3_nt: TGTGCCAGCTCACCAACTCTGCAGCACACAGATACGCAGTATTTT
d_call: NA
v_call: TRBV18
j_call: TRBJ2-3
clone_size: NA

cdr3_aa: CASSGQGSSGYTF
cdr3_nt: TGTGCCAGTAGCGGACAGGGATCTAGTGGCTACACCTTC
d_call: TRBD1
v_call: TRBV19
j_call: TRBJ1-2
clone_size: NA

cdr3_aa: CASALVPGYSPLHF
cdr3_nt: TGTGCCAGCGCCTTGGTACCGGGATATTCACCCCTCCACTTT
d_call: NA
v_call: TRBV27
j_call: TRBJ1-6
clone_size: NA

cdr3_aa: CASSGQGVLNTEAFF
cdr3_nt: TGCGCCAGCAGCGGACAGGGAGTATTGAACACTGAAGCTTTCTTT
d_call: TRBD1
v_call: TRBV10-2
j_call: TRBJ1-1
clone_size: few

cdr3_aa: CASSGTLEQYF
cdr3_nt: TGCGCCAGCTCCGGGACACTCGAGCAGTACTTC
d_call: NA
v_call: TRBV10-2
j_call: TRBJ2-7
clone_size: NA

cdr3_aa: CASSGMLGANSYEQYF
cdr3_nt: TGTGCCAGCAGTGGTATGTTGGGGGCAAACTCCTACGAGCAGTACTTC
d_call: NA
v_call: TRBV6-1
j_call: TRBJ2-7
clone_size: once

cdr3_aa: CASSFLRGGTGELFF
cdr3_nt: TGTGCCAGCAGCTTTTTGCGGGGGGGAACCGGGGAGCTGTTTTTT
d_call: TRBD2
v_call: TRBV7-8
j_call: TRBJ2-2
clone_size: NA

cdr3_aa: CASSVVPGQARTGELFF
cdr3_nt: TGTGCCAGCAGCGTAGTCCCGGGACAGGCCCGTACCGGGGAGCTGTTTTTT
d_call: TRBD1
v_call: TRBV9
j_call: TRBJ2-2
clone_size: NA

cdr3_aa: CASSSSLGQGGGYTF
cdr3_nt: TGTGCCAGCAGCTCCTCCCTAGGACAGGGAGGAGGCTACACCTTC
d_call: TRBD1
v_call: TRBV7-9
j_call: TRBJ1-2
clone_size: NA

cdr3_aa: CASSFGGATEAFF
cdr3_nt: TGTGCCAGCAGCTTTGGGGGAGCCACTGAAGCTTTCTTT
d_call: NA
v_call: TRBV13
j_call: TRBJ1-1
clone_size: once

cdr3_aa: CASSPGGPGFAGYTF
cdr3_nt: TGTGCCAGCAGTCCCGGAGGCCCAGGGTTTGCCGGCTACACCTTC
d_call: NA
v_call: TRBV27
j_call: TRBJ1-2
clone_size: NA

cdr3_aa: CASNGQGRRTLHF
cdr3_nt: TGTGCCAGCAATGGACAGGGGAGGCGAACCCTCCACTTT
d_call: TRBD1
v_call: TRBV2
j_call: TRBJ1-6
clone_size: NA

cdr3_aa: CASRNPSGGARNEQFF
cdr3_nt: TGTGCCAGCAGAAACCCTAGCGGGGGGGCAAGGAATGAGCAGTTCTTC
d_call: TRBD2
v_call: TRBV27
j_call: TRBJ2-1
clone_size: NA

cdr3_aa: CASTPQGMNTEAFF
cdr3_nt: TGTGCCAGCACCCCCCAAGGGATGAACACTGAAGCTTTCTTT
d_call: NA
v_call: TRBV2
j_call: TRBJ1-1
clone_size: NA

cdr3_aa: CASSGGTSGTNTGELFF
cdr3_nt: TGCGCCAGCAGTGGAGGGACTAGCGGGACGAACACCGGGGAGCTGTTTTTT
d_call: TRBD2
v_call: TRBV10-1
j_call: TRBJ2-2
clone_size: few

cdr3_aa: CASSLGGFSNQPQHF
cdr3_nt: TGTGCCAGCAGTTTGGGGGGTTTTAGCAATCAGCCCCAGCATTTT
d_call: NA
v_call: TRBV27
j_call: TRBJ1-5
clone_size: NA

cdr3_aa: CASQGGTTAVEGYTF
cdr3_nt: TGTGCCAGCCAGGGTGGGACAACGGCGGTGGAAGGCTACACCTTC
d_call: NA
v_call: TRBV5-5
j_call: TRBJ1-2
clone_size: NA

cdr3_aa: CASSLEAVYNEQFF
cdr3_nt: TGTGCCAGCAGCTTAGAGGCGGTCTACAATGAGCAGTTCTTC
d_call: NA
v_call: TRBV7-2
j_call: TRBJ2-1
clone_size: NA

cdr3_aa: CASGRDRNQPQHF
cdr3_nt: TGTGCTAGTGGTCGGGACAGAAATCAGCCCCAGCATTTT
d_call: TRBD1
v_call: TRBV12-5
j_call: TRBJ1-5
clone_size: NA

cdr3_aa: CASSPDRGTEAFF
cdr3_nt: TGTGCCAGCAGCCCGGACAGGGGAACTGAAGCTTTCTTT
d_call: TRBD1
v_call: TRBV11-2
j_call: TRBJ1-1
clone_size: NA

cdr3_aa: CASSRERGGHQETQYF
cdr3_nt: TGTGCCAGCTCACGAGAGCGGGGGGGCCACCAAGAGACCCAGTACTTC
d_call: TRBD2
v_call: TRBV18
j_call: TRBJ2-5
clone_size: NA

cdr3_aa: CASSSVGGETQYF
cdr3_nt: TGTGCCAGCAGTTCCGTCGGAGGGGAGACCCAGTACTTC
d_call: NA
v_call: TRBV6-5
j_call: TRBJ2-5
clone_size: once

cdr3_aa: CASSEVGGGGNFF
cdr3_nt: TGTGCCAGCAGTGAAGTAGGGGGGGGCGGGAATTTTTTT
d_call: NA
v_call: TRBV6-1
j_call: TRBJ1-4
clone_size: NA

cdr3_aa: CASSPPGGSSPLHF
cdr3_nt: TGTGCCAGCTCACCACCAGGGGGCAGTTCACCCCTCCACTTT
d_call: TRBD1
v_call: TRBV18
j_call: TRBJ1-6
clone_size: NA

cdr3_aa: CASSLEEGHYGYTF
cdr3_nt: TGCGCCAGCAGCCTGGAGGAGGGCCACTATGGCTACACCTTC
d_call: NA
v_call: TRBV5-1
j_call: TRBJ1-2
clone_size: NA

cdr3_aa: CASSLVAGYGYTF
cdr3_nt: TGTGCCAGCAGTTTGGTCGCGGGCTATGGCTACACCTTC
d_call: NA
v_call: TRBV27
j_call: TRBJ1-2
clone_size: NA

cdr3_aa: CASSGRESFYGYTF
cdr3_nt: TGTGCCAGCAGCGGGAGGGAGAGCTTCTATGGCTACACCTTC
d_call: NA
v_call: TRBV7-2
j_call: TRBJ1-2
clone_size: once

cdr3_aa: CASSSWVRAGNEQYF
cdr3_nt: TGTGCCAGCAGTTCGTGGGTGAGGGCAGGGAATGAGCAGTACTTC
d_call: NA
v_call: TRBV27
j_call: TRBJ2-7
clone_size: once

cdr3_aa: CSVVPFRGLETQYF
cdr3_nt: TGCAGCGTTGTCCCTTTCAGGGGGCTGGAGACCCAGTACTTC
d_call: TRBD1
v_call: TRBV29-1
j_call: TRBJ2-5
clone_size: NA

cdr3_aa: CASSKTDSNNYGYTF
cdr3_nt: TGTGCCAGCAGCAAAACGGACAGCAATAACTATGGCTACACCTTC
d_call: NA
v_call: TRBV9
j_call: TRBJ1-2
clone_size: NA

cdr3_aa: CASSFPGGTQYF
cdr3_nt: TGTGCCAGCAGTTTCCCAGGCGGGACCCAGTACTTC
d_call: NA
v_call: TRBV12-3/TRBV12-4
j_call: TRBJ2-5
clone_size: NA

cdr3_aa: CASSERGGNSPLHF
cdr3_nt: TGTGCCAGCAGTGAAAGAGGGGGGAATTCACCCCTCCACTTT
d_call: NA
v_call: TRBV6-4
j_call: TRBJ1-6
clone_size: NA

cdr3_aa: CASSLGQGEYGYTF
cdr3_nt: TGTGCCAGCAGCCTAGGACAGGGAGAATATGGCTACACCTTC
d_call: TRBD1
v_call: TRBV7-9
j_call: TRBJ1-2
clone_size: NA

cdr3_aa: CASSYRGLNSGNTIYF
cdr3_nt: TGTGCCAGCAGTTACCGAGGACTGAACTCTGGAAACACCATATATTTT
d_call: NA
v_call: TRBV6-5
j_call: TRBJ1-3
clone_size: NA

cdr3_aa: CASSDGWQPQHF
cdr3_nt: TGTGCCAGCAGCGATGGATGGCAGCCCCAGCATTTT
d_call: NA
v_call: TRBV9
j_call: TRBJ1-5
clone_size: once

cdr3_aa: CASSYDGMNTEAFF
cdr3_nt: TGTGCCAGCAGTTACGACGGCATGAACACTGAAGCTTTCTTT
d_call: NA
v_call: TRBV6-6
j_call: TRBJ1-1
clone_size: once

cdr3_aa: CASSSRTGGVETQYF
cdr3_nt: TGTGCCAGCAGCTCCCGGACAGGGGGGGTCGAGACCCAGTACTTC
d_call: TRBD1
v_call: TRBV5-4
j_call: TRBJ2-5
clone_size: NA

cdr3_aa: CASSEAGNRWAGPQPQHF
cdr3_nt: TGTGCCAGCAGTGAAGCAGGGAACAGATGGGCAGGACCGCAGCCCCAGCATTTT
d_call: NA
v_call: TRBV2
j_call: TRBJ1-5
clone_size: NA